Listed below are T cell receptor beta chains from one sample, sequenced in a study of T cell responses to AZD1222 COVID-19 vaccine. Profiled with immunoSEQ multiplex PCR; TCRdb holds only in-frame clones, not every one. The table has 150,000 to 200,000 clones, 94% seen once. The input for sequencing was peripheral blood, taken on day 0 of AZD1222 vaccination. These receptors came from an adult in good health. The CDR3 runs from the conserved cysteine through the conserved F or W. Each record gives: CDR3 protein, clone size, D gene, V gene. D genes are given only for firm matches. Clone size is not always given. Where it is, it says once, few, many or a class for expanded clones.

CASGLQGAGFHEQYF - TRBD1 TRBV27
CSASEGRGNEQFF - - TRBV20-1
CASSERTRGLAGEGNEQFF - TRBD2 TRBV2
CASSQTSGRAIYNEQFF - TRBD2 TRBV19
CASRGARGEGGYTF - - TRBV2
CASSWDRGTQPQHF - TRBD1 TRBV5-1
CASSASVVRGIAFF once - TRBV11-2
CASSQEARGAFEQYF - - TRBV4-2
CASSDLGVNSNQPQHF once - TRBV6-1
CSVVSVPEQYF - - TRBV29-1
CASSLGGQETQYF - - TRBV7-9
CASTLLGGGTEAFF - - TRBV3-1/TRBV3-2
CASSFSGASQPQHF - - TRBV27
CASSLSGSSYNEQFF - - TRBV27
CASRGSVETQYF - - TRBV6-5
CASSGVDRYYEQYF - - TRBV28
CASSFKGSNQPQHF once - TRBV28
CASSNRDRGFVPEAFF - TRBD1 TRBV5-4
CASSESGTSGIGTDTQYF - TRBD2 TRBV25-1
CASSVGGAGYNEQFF - - TRBV9
CASSLGPSGSPDTQYF - TRBD2 TRBV7-3
CASSSGTGVDGYTF - TRBD1 TRBV28
CAWIGGPRWVDTEAFF - - TRBV30
CASSFELQGADREQFF - TRBD1 TRBV5-4
CASSEPQDTQYF - - TRBV25-1
CASSPLLEKLFF once - TRBV7-8
CASSPYRSGREPYNEQFF - TRBD2 TRBV25-1
CASSKGRDRGSPLHF - TRBD1 TRBV19
CASSLDSGTIEQFF - - TRBV5-1
CARRYGVATNEKLFF - - TRBV5-3
CASGDKELFF - - TRBV12-3/TRBV12-4
CASGTSGNTIYF few - TRBV10-1
CASRALVTYNEQFF - - TRBV2